This entry lists 31 T cell receptor beta chains sequenced from one sample in a study of OX40 agonist ivuxolimab in advanced cancers. Clones were sequenced by immunoSEQ multiplex PCR, and TCRdb holds only the in-frame ones, with some missing. The table has over 60,000 clones, 80% to 85% seen once. The input for sequencing was CD4+ or CD8+ T cells sorted from blood, taken in a trial of the OX40 agonist ivuxolimab. These receptors all stem from an adult with an advanced solid tumor such as melanoma, head and neck, liver or kidney cancer.

The rearrangement joins TRBV7-3 to TRBJ2-2; 8 positions match TRBD1. J was trimmed by 6 bases and V by 0 bases; bases with no gene match: 3. The germline CDR1 and CDR2 sequences are SGHTA and FQGTGA. This CDR3 has 15 residues. The CDR3, as DNA: TGTGCCAGCAGCTTAACTGGGGGACAGGCCGGGGAGCTGTTTTTT. Residues: CASSLTGGQAGELFF.

The V and J genes are TRBV5-4 and TRBJ2-7, with a possible D match to TRBD2 (5 bases). CDR1 is SGHNT, CDR2 YYREEE, per germline (reference sequence). This CDR3 contains 13 residues. Between the trimmed V and J ends, which lost 4 bases and 3 bases, there was a span of 11 bases. CDR3 sequence: CASSPVGNYEQYF. CDR3 nucleotides: TGTGCCAGCAGCCCCGTCGGGAACTACGAGCAGTACTTC.

This sequence joins TRBV9 and TRBJ1-1, with D tentatively TRBD1 (6 bases). Germline loops: CDR1 SGDLS, CDR2 YYNGEE. CDR3 size: 17 residues. V lost 0 bases and J 7 bases, leaving 22 bases between the germline ends. The CDR3 nucleotides are TGTGCCAGCAGCGTAGGGACCGATCGGCGGGGGGCGGTTGAAGCTTTCTTT. Translated: CASSVGTDRRGAVEAFF.

This clone was observed once. The V gene is TRBV6-6, the J gene TRBJ1-5; 7 nucleotides agree with TRBD1. Germline assignment: CDR1 MNHNY and CDR2 SVGAGI (reference sequence). J was trimmed by 7 bases and V by 5 bases; bases with no gene match: 8. The CDR3 contains 14 residues. The DNA of the CDR3 is TGTGCCAGCAGTGGGGGGACAGCGGGGCAGCCCCAGCATTTT. This gives the protein CASSGGTAGQPQHF.

V usage is TRBV12-5 and J usage is TRBJ1-6, with TRBD1 matching 7 bases. The CDR3 has 14 amino acids. V was pared by 7 bases and J by 8 bases, with 8 bases of the junction left unmatched. Germline values: CDR1 LGHNT, CDR2 FRNRAP. In nucleotides, the CDR3 is TGTGCTAGTGCCGCAGACAGGGTGGATTCACCCCTCCACTTT. It encodes CASAADRVDSPLHF.

V is TRBV18 and J is TRBJ2-7; possibly TRBD1 or TRBD2 for D (5 bases each). Germline V lookup: CDR1 KGHSH, CDR2 LQKENI. V was shortened by 2 bases and J by 3 bases, with 17 bases between the two germline ends. The CDR3 runs to 16 residues. CDR3 sequence (DNA): TGTGCCAGCTCACCATGGGACCCCTACGTCCACTACGAGCAGTACTTC. Residues: CASSPWDPYVHYEQYF.

For this clone: One end of the junction does not line up with germline, which may come from a read error. The chain joins TRBV20-1 to TRBJ2-1; TRBD2 agrees at 11 bases. The CDR3 is 11 amino acids. Germline-derived CDR1 and CDR2 are DFQATT and SNEGSKA (reference sequence). The CDR3 is CSATGLAEPVF. CDR3 nucleotide sequence: TGCAGTGCTACGGGACTAGCGGAACCGGTCTTC.

V and J are TRBV4-1 and TRBJ2-5; either TRBD1 or TRBD2 may fit D (5 bases each). Trimming took 8 bases from V and 11 from J, leaving 12 bases between them. The CDR3 runs to 10 residues. CDR1 is MGHRA and CDR2 is YSYEKL in the germline V gene. For the CDR3, the DNA is TGCGCCAGCGGGTCGGGGCGGCAGTACTTC. Amino acid sequence: CASGSGRQYF.

CDR3 nucleotides: TGCGCCAGCAGCCAAGATTTCCGAATGGACGGATTTAACTACAATGAGCAGTTCTTC. It specifies CASSQDFRMDGFNYNEQFF. This chain links TRBV4-1 with TRBJ2-1; no definite D call. The CDR3 length is 19 residues. Trimming stripped 0 bases from V and 3 bases from J, with 21 bases between. Germline V lookup: CDR1 MGHRA, CDR2 YSYEKL.

V and J are TRBV5-6 and TRBJ2-3; D uncertain. This CDR3 has 14 residues. In germline, CDR1 is SGHDT, CDR2 YYEEEE. V lost 0 bases and J 2 bases, leaving 7 bases between the germline ends. In DNA, the CDR3 is TGTGCCAGCAGCTTGGGATCCTACACAGATACGCAGTATTTT. This translates into CASSLGSYTDTQYF.

J is TRBJ2-5 and V is TRBV5-1; possibly TRBD1 or TRBD2 for D (6 bases each). Germline-derived CDR1 and CDR2 are SGHRS and YFSETQ. The CDR3 contains 14 residues. V was clipped by 0 bases and J by 6 bases, with 12 bases between them. This CDR3 reads CASSLDWGAKTQYF. For the CDR3, the DNA is TGCGCCAGCAGCTTGGATTGGGGGGCCAAGACCCAGTACTTC.

V usage is TRBV7-2 and J usage is TRBJ2-1, with D unresolved. Trimming shortened V by 6 bases and J by 0 bases, and 12 bases separated the two germline ends. The CDR3 runs to 15 residues. Germline V lookup: CDR1 SGHTA, CDR2 FQGNSA. The DNA of the CDR3 is TGTGCCAGCAGGAAGAAAATAAGCTCCTACAATGAGCAGTTCTTC. Translation gives CASRKKISSYNEQFF.

J is TRBJ1-1 and V is TRBV9; unclear D gene. This CDR3 spans 15 amino acids. The V end was cut by 0 bases, the J end by 6 bases, with 15 bases between. From germline, CDR1 is SGDLS and CDR2 YYNGEE. The CDR3 here is CASSVVPDLGSEAFF. CDR3 nucleotides: TGTGCCAGCAGCGTAGTGCCGGATCTAGGTTCTGAAGCTTTCTTT.

The chain links TRBV11-2 to TRBJ2-7, with D possibly matching TRBD2 (6 bases). From germline, CDR1 is SGHAT and CDR2 FQNNGV. The CDR3 extends over 15 amino acids. The V end was cut by 3 bases, the J end by 3 bases, with 15 bases between. The CDR3 DNA follows: TGTGCCAGCAGCTTGGCGGGATCAGCAAGCTACGAGCAGTACTTC. Translating gives CASSLAGSASYEQYF.

The chain links TRBV30 to TRBJ1-1; no reliable D call. The V and J ends lost 4 bases and 1 base respectively, with 16 bases between them. Germline V gives CDR1 GTSNPN, CDR2 SVGIG (reference sequence). CDR3 length: 15 amino acids. CDR3 nucleotides: TGTGCCTGGACCTTCCCCGGCCGGCAGAACACTGAAGCTTTCTTT. Translated, it gives CAWTFPGRQNTEAFF.

The J gene is TRBJ1-5, the V gene TRBV5-1; possible D gene TRBD1, 6 bases. The V end lost 4 bases, the J end lost 4 bases, and 12 bases lay between the germline ends. This CDR3 contains 14 residues. CDR1 SGHRS and CDR2 YFSETQ come from the germline V gene. CDR3 DNA sequence: TGCGCCAGCAGCAACGGACAGCAGAATCAGCCCCAGCATTTT. This codes for CASSNGQQNQPQHF.

The chain carries TRBV20-1 and TRBJ1-2; no clear D gene. V was pared by 6 bases and J by 7 bases, with 12 bases between. The germline V gene has CDR1 DFQATT and CDR2 SNEGSKA (reference sequence). This CDR3 comprises 11 residues. CDR3 sequence (DNA): TGCAGTGCACTCAGGACTACTGGCTACACCTTC. Protein sequence: CSALRTTGYTF.

J is TRBJ2-7 and V is TRBV6-5; D gene ambiguous. V was shortened by 2 bases and J by 2 bases, with 7 bases between the two germline ends. The CDR3 sequence is 13 residues long. Germline values: CDR1 MNHEY, CDR2 SVGAGI. The CDR3, as DNA: TGTGCCAGCAGTTACCAAGGTCCCTACGAGCAGTACTTC. Translating gives CASSYQGPYEQYF.

This clone was observed a single time. This sequence joins TRBV30 and TRBJ2-3; TRBD2 aligns across 11 bases. The CDR3 is made up of 17 amino acids. The V and J ends lost 0 bases and 5 bases, in that order; junction bases with no gene match: 10. Germline values: CDR1 GTSNPN, CDR2 SVGIG (reference sequence). The DNA for the CDR3 is TGTGCCTGGAGTGTAGGGGTCAATCTAGCGGGAGGAGATACGCAGTATTTT. Protein sequence: CAWSVGVNLAGGDTQYF.

This sequence joins TRBV27 and TRBJ2-5; possibly TRBD1 for D (6 bases). V lost 6 bases to trimming and J lost 4 bases, with 12 bases between them. Germline loops: CDR1 MNHEY, CDR2 SMNVEV (reference sequence). The CDR3 covers 13 residues. The CDR3 protein is CASSPPTGETQYF. CDR3 sequence (DNA): TGTGCCAGCAGCCCCCCGACAGGAGAGACCCAGTACTTC.

The chain has TRBV7-2 and TRBJ2-7, with D hard to call. The V end lost 1 base, the J end lost 0 bases, and 7 bases lay between the germline ends. The CDR3 totals 14 residues. Germline CDR1 SGHTA, CDR2 FQGNSA. DNA for the CDR3: TGTGCCAGCAGCTTAGTAGGGATCTCCTACGAGCAGTACTTC. Translating gives CASSLVGISYEQYF.

The chain links TRBV5-1 to TRBJ1-1; TRBD1 agrees at 8 bases. Per germline, CDR1 SGHRS and CDR2 YFSETQ. V lost 4 bases and J lost 5; bases outside the gene matches: 13. This CDR3 has 16 amino acids. CDR3: CASSLGQGGIVTEAFF. The DNA for the CDR3 is TGCGCCAGCAGCCTAGGACAGGGAGGAATTGTAACTGAAGCTTTCTTT.

The J gene is TRBJ1-1, the V gene TRBV5-1; D not certain. The CDR3 runs to 14 residues. Trimming removed 1 base at V and 1 base at J, with 8 bases between. Germline values: CDR1 SGHRS, CDR2 YFSETQ. The DNA of the CDR3 is TGCGCCAGCAGCTTGAGGCAGGCGAACACTGAAGCTTTCTTT. Encoded protein: CASSLRQANTEAFF.

This clone has a single count. This sequence joins TRBV10-2 and TRBJ1-1; 7 bases match TRBD1. The J segment lost 8 bases and the V segment lost 8 bases, leaving 5 bases of the junction unmatched. Germline V CDR1 and CDR2: WSHSY, SAAADI. The CDR3 covers 11 residues. The CDR3 sequence: CASGSTGEAFF. As DNA, the CDR3 is TGCGCCAGCGGATCGACAGGGGAAGCTTTCTTT.

The chain combines TRBV7-9 with TRBJ2-1, with TRBD2 identical over 7 bases. Per germline, CDR1 SEHNR and CDR2 FQNEAQ (reference sequence). There are 12 residues in the CDR3. The V gene end was trimmed by 4 bases and the J gene end by 11 bases; junction bases not matched to a gene: 5. The CDR3 bases are TGTGCCAGCAGCTCGTCGGGGGGTAAGCAGTTCTTC. Amino acid sequence: CASSSSGGKQFF.

The V call is TRBV10-3, the J call TRBJ2-7; D gene unclear. Germline V lookup: CDR1 ENHRY, CDR2 SYGVKD. CDR3 length: 12 amino acids. V was shortened by 0 bases and J by 6 bases, with 6 bases between the two germline ends. CDR3 bases: TGTGCCATCAGTGAGTCCTTGCTCGAGCAGTACTTC. Translation gives CAISESLLEQYF.

J is TRBJ2-1 and V is TRBV19, with a tentative D call TRBD1 (5 bases). V lost 8 bases and J 4 bases, leaving 21 bases between the germline ends. Germline CDR1 is LNHDA and CDR2 is SQIVND (reference sequence). The CDR3 spans 16 residues. CDR3 nucleotides: TGTGCCAGTTCCAAAAGTCGACAGCCTACGTACAATGAGCAGTTCTTC. Translating gives CASSKSRQPTYNEQFF.

The chain recombines TRBV5-6 with TRBJ2-7; D is possibly TRBD2 (6 bases). V dropped 7 bases and J dropped 4 bases, with 18 bases sitting between them. Germline V gene sequence: CDR1 SGHDT, CDR2 YYEEEE. CDR3 size: 14 residues. The chain's CDR3 is CASSRGGIGYEQYF. The DNA of the CDR3 is TGTGCCAGCTCTCGGGGCGGGATCGGGTACGAGCAGTACTTC. The variable domain in full, completed from reference TRBV5-6 and TRBJ2-7, reads DAGVTQSPTHLIKTRGQQVTLRCSPKSGHDTVSWYQQALGQGPQFIFQYYEEEERQRGNFPDRFSGHQFPNYSSELNVNALLLGDSALYLCASSRGGIGYEQYFGPGTRLTVT.

This clone was recorded only once. V and J are TRBV7-6 and TRBJ1-5; TRBD1 agrees at 10 bases. The CDR3 is 14 residues long. Germline loops: CDR1 SGHVS, CDR2 FNYEAQ. The trim removed 5 bases at V and 6 bases at J, leaving 4 bases unmatched. The CDR3 loop is CASSLGQGGQPQHF. The CDR3 nucleotides are TGTGCCAGCAGCCTTGGACAGGGGGGTCAGCCCCAGCATTTT.

This chain joins TRBV5-4 and TRBJ1-1, with D hard to call. The V end lost 3 bases, the J end lost 0 bases, and 12 bases lay between the germline ends. Germline CDR1 and CDR2: SGHNT and YYREEE (reference sequence). The CDR3 runs to 15 residues. CDR3 in amino acids: CASSSPNPMNTEAFF. The CDR3 DNA follows: TGTGCCAGCAGCTCACCCAACCCTATGAACACTGAAGCTTTCTTT.

The V call is TRBV4-1, the J call TRBJ2-7; 13 bases fit TRBD2. This CDR3 is built from 18 residues. Trimming cost V 2 bases and J 3 bases; bases outside gene matches: 10. Germline CDR1 and CDR2: MGHRA and YSYEKL. The CDR3: CASSQRLTSGGAIYEQYF. For the CDR3, the DNA is TGCGCCAGCAGCCAAAGACTCACTAGCGGGGGGGCGATCTACGAGCAGTACTTC.